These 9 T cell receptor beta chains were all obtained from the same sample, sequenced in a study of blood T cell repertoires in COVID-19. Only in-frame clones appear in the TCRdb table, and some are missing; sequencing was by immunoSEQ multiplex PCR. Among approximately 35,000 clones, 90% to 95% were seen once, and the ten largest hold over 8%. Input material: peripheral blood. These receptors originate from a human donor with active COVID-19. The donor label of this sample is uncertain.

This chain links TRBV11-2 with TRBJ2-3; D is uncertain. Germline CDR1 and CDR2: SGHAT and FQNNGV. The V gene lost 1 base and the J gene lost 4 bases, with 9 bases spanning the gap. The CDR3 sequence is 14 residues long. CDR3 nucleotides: TGTGCCAGCAGCTTAGTTAGTTTCCCAGATACGCAGTATTTT. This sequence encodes CASSLVSFPDTQYF.

The CDR3 bases are TGTGCCAGCAGAGGACAGGGGGCGTACAATGAGCAGTTCTTC. Residues: CASRGQGAYNEQFF. The rearrangement joins TRBV27 to TRBJ2-1; 11 nucleotides match TRBD1. Germline trimming cut 6 bases from V and 4 bases from J; bases unmatched to any gene: 2. Germline CDR1 MNHEY, CDR2 SMNVEV (reference sequence). The CDR3 loop spans 14 amino acids.

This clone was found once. CDR3 protein: CASSQDTRGGGGNGELFF. In DNA, the CDR3 is TGTGCCAGCAGCCAAGATACCCGGGGAGGCGGGGGGAACGGGGAGCTGTTTTTT. The J gene is TRBJ2-2, the V gene TRBV4-2; 8 nucleotides agree with TRBD2. The junction had 13 bases not matched to a gene; V was cut back by 0 bases and J by 7 bases. This CDR3 contains 18 residues. Germline lookup yields CDR1 LGHNA and CDR2 YNFKEQ.

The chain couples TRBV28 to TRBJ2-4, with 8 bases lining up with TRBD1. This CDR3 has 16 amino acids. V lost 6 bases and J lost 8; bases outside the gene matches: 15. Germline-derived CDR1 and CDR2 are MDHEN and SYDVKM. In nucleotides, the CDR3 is TGTGCCAGCAGCATAATTCAGGGGGCGGCTGCGGACATTCAGTACTTC. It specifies CASSIIQGAAADIQYF.

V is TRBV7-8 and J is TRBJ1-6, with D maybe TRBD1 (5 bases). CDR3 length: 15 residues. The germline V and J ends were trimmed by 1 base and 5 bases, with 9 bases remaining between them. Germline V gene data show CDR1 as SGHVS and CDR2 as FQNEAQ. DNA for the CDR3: TGTGCCAGCAGCTTAGATGGGGCTAATAATTCACCCCTCCACTTT. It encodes CASSLDGANNSPLHF.

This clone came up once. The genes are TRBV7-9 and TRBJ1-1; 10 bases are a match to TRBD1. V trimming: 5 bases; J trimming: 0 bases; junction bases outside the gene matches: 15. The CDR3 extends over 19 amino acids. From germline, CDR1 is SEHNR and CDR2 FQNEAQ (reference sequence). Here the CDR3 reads CASSVRPGTGANLNTEAFF. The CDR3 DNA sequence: TGTGCCAGCAGCGTGAGACCCGGGACAGGGGCTAACCTGAACACTGAAGCTTTCTTT.

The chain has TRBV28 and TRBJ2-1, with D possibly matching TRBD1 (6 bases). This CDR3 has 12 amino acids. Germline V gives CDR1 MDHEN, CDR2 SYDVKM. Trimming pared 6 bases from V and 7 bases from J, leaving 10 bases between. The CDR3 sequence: CASSLQGNEQFF. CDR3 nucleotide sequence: TGTGCCAGCAGCCTACAGGGTAATGAGCAGTTCTTC.

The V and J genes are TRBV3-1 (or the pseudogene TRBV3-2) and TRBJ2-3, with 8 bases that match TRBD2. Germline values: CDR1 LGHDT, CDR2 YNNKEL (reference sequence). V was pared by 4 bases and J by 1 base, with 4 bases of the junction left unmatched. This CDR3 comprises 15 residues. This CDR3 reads CASSPQRGRTDTQYF. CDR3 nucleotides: TGTGCCAGCAGCCCACAGCGGGGGCGCACAGATACGCAGTATTTT.

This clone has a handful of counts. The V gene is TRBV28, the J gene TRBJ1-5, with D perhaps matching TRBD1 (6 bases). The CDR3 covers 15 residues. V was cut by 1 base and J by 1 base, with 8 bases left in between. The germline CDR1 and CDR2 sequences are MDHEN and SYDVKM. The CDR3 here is CASSLYRGSNQPQHF. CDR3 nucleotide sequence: TGTGCCAGCAGTTTATATAGGGGGAGCAATCAGCCCCAGCATTTT.